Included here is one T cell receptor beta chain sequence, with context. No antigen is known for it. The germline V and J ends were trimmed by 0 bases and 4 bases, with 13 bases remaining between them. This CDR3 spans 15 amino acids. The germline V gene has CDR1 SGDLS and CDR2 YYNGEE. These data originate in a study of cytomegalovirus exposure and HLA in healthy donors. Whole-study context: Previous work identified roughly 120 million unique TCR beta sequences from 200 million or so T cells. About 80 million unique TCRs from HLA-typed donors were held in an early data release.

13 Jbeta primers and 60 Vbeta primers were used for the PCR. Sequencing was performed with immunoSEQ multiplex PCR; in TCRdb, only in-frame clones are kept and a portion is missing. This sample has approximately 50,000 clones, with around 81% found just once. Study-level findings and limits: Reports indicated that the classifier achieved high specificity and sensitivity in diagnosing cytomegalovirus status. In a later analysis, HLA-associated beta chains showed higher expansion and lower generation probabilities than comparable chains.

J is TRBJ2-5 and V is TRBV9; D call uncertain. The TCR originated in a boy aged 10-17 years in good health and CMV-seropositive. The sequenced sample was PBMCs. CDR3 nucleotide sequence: TGTGCCAGCAGCGTAGGTCCAGCGACGGGAGAGACCCAGTACTTC. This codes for CASSVGPATGETQYF.